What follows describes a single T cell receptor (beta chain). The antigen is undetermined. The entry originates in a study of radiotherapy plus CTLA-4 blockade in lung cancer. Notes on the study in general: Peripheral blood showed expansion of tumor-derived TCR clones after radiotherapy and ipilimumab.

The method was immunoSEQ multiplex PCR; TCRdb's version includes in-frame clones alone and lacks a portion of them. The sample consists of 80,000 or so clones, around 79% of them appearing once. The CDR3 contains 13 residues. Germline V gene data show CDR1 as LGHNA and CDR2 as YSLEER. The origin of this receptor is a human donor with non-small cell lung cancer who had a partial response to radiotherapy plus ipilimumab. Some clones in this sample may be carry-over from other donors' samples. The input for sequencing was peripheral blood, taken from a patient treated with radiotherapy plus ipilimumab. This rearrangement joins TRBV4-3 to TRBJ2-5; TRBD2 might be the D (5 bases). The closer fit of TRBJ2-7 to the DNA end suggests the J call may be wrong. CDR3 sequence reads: CASSQGEPYEQYF. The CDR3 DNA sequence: TGCGCCAGCAGCCAAGGGGAGCCTTACGAGCAGTACTTC.